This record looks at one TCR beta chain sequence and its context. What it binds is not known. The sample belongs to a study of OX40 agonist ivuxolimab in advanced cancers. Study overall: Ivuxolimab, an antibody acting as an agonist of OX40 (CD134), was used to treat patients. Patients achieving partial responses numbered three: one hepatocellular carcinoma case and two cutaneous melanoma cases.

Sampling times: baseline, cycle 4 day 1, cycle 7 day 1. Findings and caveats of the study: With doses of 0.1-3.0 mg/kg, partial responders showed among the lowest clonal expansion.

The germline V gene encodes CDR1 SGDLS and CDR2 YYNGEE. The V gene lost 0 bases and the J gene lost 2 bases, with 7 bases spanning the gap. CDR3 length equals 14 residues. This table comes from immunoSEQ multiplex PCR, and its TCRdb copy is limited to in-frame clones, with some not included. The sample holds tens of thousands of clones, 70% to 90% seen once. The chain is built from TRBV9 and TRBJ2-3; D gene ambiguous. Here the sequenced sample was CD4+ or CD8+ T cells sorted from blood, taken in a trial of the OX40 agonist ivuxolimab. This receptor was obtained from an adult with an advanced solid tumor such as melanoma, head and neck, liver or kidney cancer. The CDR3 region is CASSVDGSTDTQYF. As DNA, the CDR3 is TGTGCCAGCAGCGTAGATGGGTCCACAGATACGCAGTATTTT.